This is a list of T cell receptor beta chains from one sample in a study of vaccination and CD4 T cells after COVID-19. These TCRs' antigens remain unknown. TCRdb re-called the PCR reads through MiXCR, storing one row per CDR3 protein. The top ten hold 8% to 9% of the sample, which has 7,500 to 9,500 distinct CDR3 sequences, about 44% seen once. Sequencing was carried out using CD4+ T cells from blood, cultured in vitro. The receptors here all came from a human donor who had recovered from COVID-19. Both conserved end residues are part of each CDR3. D genes are given only for firm matches. Clone size is stated in some rows and not others, as once, few, many or a class when expanded.

- TRBJ1-5 TRBV20-1 few TGCAGTGCTAGGGTGCGGGGCGGCTCAGATAATCAGCCCCAGCATTTT CSARVRGGSDNQPQHF
TRBD2 TRBJ2-2 TRBV7-8 - TGTGCCAGCAGCCTTGCGGGAGTCCGAACCGGGGAGCTGTTTTTT CASSLAGVRTGELFF
TRBD2 TRBJ2-3 TRBV20-1 - TGCAGTGCGGGATCAACTAGCGGGAGTTTTCATACGCAGTATTTT CSAGSTSGSFHTQYF
TRBD1 TRBJ1-4 TRBV6-5 - TGTGCCAGCAGTTACTCAGGGACAGGGAATGAAAAACTGTTTTTT CASSYSGTGNEKLFF
TRBD1 TRBJ2-5 TRBV19 - TGTGCCAGTAGTATAGGGACAGGGTTGTACCAAGAGACCCAGTACTTC CASSIGTGLYQETQYF
- TRBJ1-6 TRBV9 - TGTGCCAGCTCGACGGGCAGCTCCTATAATTCACCCCTCCACTTT CASSTGSSYNSPLHF
TRBD1 TRBJ1-2 TRBV6-1 - TGTGCCAGCAGAGAACCTATCGGACAGGGGGCTTCTGGCTACACCTTC CASREPIGQGASGYTF
- TRBJ2-3 TRBV5-1 - TGCGCCAGCAAGAGCAGCATTAGCACAGATACGCAGTATTTT CASKSSISTDTQYF
- TRBJ1-1 TRBV15 few TGTGCCACCAGCAGAGCTGCAGGGGTGGGTGAAGCTTTCTTT CATSRAAGVGEAFF
- TRBJ1-5 TRBV6-1 few TGTGCCAGCAGTGGACAGTTGATTAGCAATCAGCCCCAGCATTTT CASSGQLISNQPQHF
- TRBJ1-5 TRBV20-1 few TGCAGTGCTAGACCCCCGGGACACCTCAATCAGCCCCAGCATTTT CSARPPGHLNQPQHF
TRBD2 TRBJ2-3 TRBV10-1 few TGCGCCAGCAGTGAGGCTAGCGGGGGGGCGAGAGATACGCAGTATTTT CASSEASGGARDTQYF
- TRBJ1-2 TRBV11-2 - TGTGCCAGCAGCTTAAGGAACAGTGGAGACTATGGCTACACCTTC CASSLRNSGDYGYTF
TRBD1 TRBJ1-2 TRBV7-8 - TGTGCCAGCAGCCTAGAAGGACAGGATTGGCGTCTTTCACGTGGCTACACCTTC CASSLEGQDWRLSRGYTF
TRBD1 TRBJ1-4 TRBV20-1 - TGCAGTGCTACACCGGGACAGGTTAATGAAAAACTGTTTTTT CSATPGQVNEKLFF
- TRBJ1-5 TRBV6-1 few TGTGCCACCCAAGCTGGGATCTATAGCAATCAGCCCCAGCATTTT CATQAGIYSNQPQHF
TRBD2 TRBJ2-7 TRBV20-1 - TGCAGTGCTAGTTCGGTGGCTAGCGGCTCCTACGAGCAGTACTTC CSASSVASGSYEQYF
- TRBJ2-5 TRBV2 - TGTGCCAGCAGTGCGGGGTACCAAGAGACCCAGTACTTC CASSAGYQETQYF
- TRBJ2-3 TRBV6-1 - TGTGCCAGCAGTCCGAACGTGGGGATAGATACGCAGTATTTT CASSPNVGIDTQYF
- TRBJ1-1 TRBV10-1 - TGCGCCAGCAGTAAAAAGGGCCAGCCTTTCTTT CASSKKGQPFF
- TRBJ2-1 TRBV6-2/TRBV6-3 - TGTGCCAGCAGTCCCCGCACGGACAAGCAGTTCTTC CASSPRTDKQFF
- TRBJ1-5 TRBV11-2 - TGTGCCAGCAGCCTTCAGGGGCGAAATCAGCCCCAGCATTTT CASSLQGRNQPQHF
- TRBJ1-5 TRBV6-2/TRBV6-3 - TGTGCCAGCAGTTACGGTGGAGGTGATAAGCCCCAGCATTTT CASSYGGGDKPQHF
- TRBJ2-7 TRBV24-1 medium-sized TGTGCCACCAGTGACCCAGGCAAAGGTGGGTACGAGCAGTACTTC CATSDPGKGGYEQYF
- TRBJ1-5 TRBV7-4 few TGTGCCAGCAGCCAATCAGGTAGCAGAAACTATAGCAATCAGCCCCAGCATTTT CASSQSGSRNYSNQPQHF
TRBD2 TRBJ2-3 TRBV10-3 - TGTGCCACGACTCCAGGGTTCCAGACTAGCGGGGGCCTTAGCACAGATACGCAGTATTTT CATTPGFQTSGGLSTDTQYF
TRBD1 TRBJ2-7 TRBV19 once TGTGCCAGTAGTGTCGGGACAGGGGGTTCCTACGAGCAGTACTTC CASSVGTGGSYEQYF
TRBD1 TRBJ1-6 TRBV20-1 - TGCAGTGCTAGAGATCGACAGGGGGCGCGTCAATCACCCCTCCACTTT CSARDRQGARQSPLHF
- TRBJ2-1 TRBV12-3/TRBV12-4 - TGTGCCAGCAGGCAATTAGAGGGTCCGAATGAGCAGTTCTTC CASRQLEGPNEQFF
- TRBJ1-6 TRBV12-3/TRBV12-4 few TGTGCCAGCAGTTTGGGCAGGGGTTCACCCCTCCACTTT CASSLGRGSPLHF
TRBD1 TRBJ1-5 TRBV30 few TGTGCCTGGAGTCGACAGGGGTCTCAGCCCCAGCATTTT CAWSRQGSQPQHF
- TRBJ2-7 TRBV7-2 few TGTGCCAGCAGCTTATCGGTACAGGGAATCTACGAGCAGTACTTC CASSLSVQGIYEQYF
TRBD1 TRBJ2-5 TRBV5-1 - TGCGCCAGCAGCGGGGACAGTTACCAAGAGACCCAGTACTTC CASSGDSYQETQYF
- TRBJ2-5 TRBV21-1 - TGTGCCAGCAGCAAAGCGCTGAGCTTGCCAGAGACCCAGTACTTC CASSKALSLPETQYF
TRBD1 TRBJ1-4 TRBV7-6 - TGTGCCAGCAGCTTAGCTCCGACAGGGGCCCCCCCCCGGCATGAAAAACTGTTTTTT CASSLAPTGAPPRHEKLFF
- TRBJ2-5 TRBV12-3/TRBV12-4 large TGTGCCAGCAGTCACGGCCTTCAAGAGACCCAGTACTTC CASSHGLQETQYF
- TRBJ2-7 TRBV27 - TGTGCCAGCAAGTGGGGCAGGAGCTCCTACGAGCAGTACTTC CASKWGRSSYEQYF
- TRBJ1-2 TRBV7-2 - TGTGCCAGCAGCAGTAATAACTATGGCTACACCTTC CASSSNNYGYTF
TRBD1 TRBJ1-1 TRBV15 once TGTGCCACCAGCAGAGGTGGATACAGGGGCCTGAACGCTGAAGCTTTCTTT CATSRGGYRGLNAEAFF
TRBD1 TRBJ2-7 TRBV20-1 - TGCAGTGCTAGAGATCTCGCAGGGGGCGTTGCGCAGTACTTC CSARDLAGGVAQYF
- TRBJ1-2 TRBV7-8 - TGTGCCAGCAGCCCCCGCCGGGGTGACTCTAACTATGGCTACACCTTC CASSPRRGDSNYGYTF
- TRBJ1-4 TRBV4-1 - TGCGCCAGCAGCCAATTTTCACAGGGAACTAATGAAAAACTGTTTTTT CASSQFSQGTNEKLFF
TRBD1 TRBJ1-5 TRBV27 few TGTGCCAGCAGGGGGACAGTCAATCAGCCCCAGCATTTT CASRGTVNQPQHF
TRBD1 TRBJ1-1 TRBV12-3/TRBV12-4 - TGTGCCAGCAGTTTGACAGGGCTGAACACTGAAGCTTTCTTT CASSLTGLNTEAFF
- TRBJ1-1 TRBV19 few TGTGCCAGTAGTCCAGAGACAGGTATGAACACTGAAGCTTTCTTT CASSPETGMNTEAFF
TRBD2 TRBJ2-3 TRBV24-1 few TGTGCCACCAGTGATTTAGCGGGGGATAGCACAGATACGCAGTATTTT CATSDLAGDSTDTQYF
TRBD1 TRBJ1-2 TRBV11-2 - TGTGCCAGCAGGACGACAGGGGGCCGCGATGGCTACACCTTC CASRTTGGRDGYTF
- TRBJ1-3 TRBV21-1 - TGTGCCAGCAGCAGACAGGGGATCCCTTGCTCTGGAAACACCATATATTTT CASSRQGIPCSGNTIYF
- TRBJ2-3 TRBV10-3 medium-sized TGTGCCATCAATGGGGGTGGTACAGATACGCAGTATTTT CAINGGGTDTQYF
TRBD1 TRBJ2-3 TRBV20-1 - TGCAGTGGACACCCCGGGACAGGGTTGTCAGATACGCAGTATTTT CSGHPGTGLSDTQYF
- TRBJ2-7 TRBV27 - TGTGCCAGCAGGCCAACTAGCTACTCCTACGAGCAGTACTTC CASRPTSYSYEQYF
- TRBJ1-1 TRBV6-2/TRBV6-3 medium-sized TGTGCCAGCACTCTACAGGGACACCCTGGGACTGAAGCTTTCTTT CASTLQGHPGTEAFF
- TRBJ2-3 TRBV2 - TGTGCCAGCACCGAGATCGATACGCAGTATTTT CASTEIDTQYF